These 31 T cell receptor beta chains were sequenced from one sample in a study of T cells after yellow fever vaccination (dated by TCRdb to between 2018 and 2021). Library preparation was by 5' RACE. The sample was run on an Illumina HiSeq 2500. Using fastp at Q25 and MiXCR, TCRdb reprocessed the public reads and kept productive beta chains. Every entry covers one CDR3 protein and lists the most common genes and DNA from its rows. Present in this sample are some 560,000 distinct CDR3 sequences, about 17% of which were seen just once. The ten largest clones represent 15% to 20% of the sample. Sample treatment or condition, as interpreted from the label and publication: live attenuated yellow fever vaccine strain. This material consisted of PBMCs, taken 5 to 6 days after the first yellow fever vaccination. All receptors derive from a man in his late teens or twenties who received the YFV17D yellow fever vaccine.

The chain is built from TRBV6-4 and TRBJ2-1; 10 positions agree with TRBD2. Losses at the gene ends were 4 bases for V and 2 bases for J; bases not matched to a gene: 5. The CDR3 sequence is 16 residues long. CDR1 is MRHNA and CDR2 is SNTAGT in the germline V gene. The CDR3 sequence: CASSGLSGGAYNEQFF. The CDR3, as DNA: TGTGCCAGCAGTGGACTGAGCGGGGGGGCCTACAATGAGCAGTTCTTC.

Here the CDR3 DNA reads TGTGCCAGCAGCCAAGTGGATTGGGGGGCTTTCGGAACTTTCTTT. It yields the protein CASSQVDWGAFGTFF. The chain carries TRBV4-2 and TRBJ1-1; perhaps TRBD1 as D (6 bases). Trimming pared 1 base from V and 12 bases from J, leaving 21 bases between. Germline V gene sequence: CDR1 LGHNA, CDR2 YNFKEQ. CDR3 length: 15 residues.

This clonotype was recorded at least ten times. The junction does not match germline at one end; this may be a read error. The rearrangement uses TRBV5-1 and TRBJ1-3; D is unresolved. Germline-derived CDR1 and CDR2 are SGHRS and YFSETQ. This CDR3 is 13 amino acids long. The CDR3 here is CASSLGSGNTIYF. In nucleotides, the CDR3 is TGTGCCAGCAGTTTAGGTTCTGGAAACACCATATATTTT.

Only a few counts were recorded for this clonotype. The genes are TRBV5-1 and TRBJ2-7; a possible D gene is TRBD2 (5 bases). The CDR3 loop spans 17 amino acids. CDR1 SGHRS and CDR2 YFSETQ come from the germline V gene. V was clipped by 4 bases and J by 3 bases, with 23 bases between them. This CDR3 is CASSRTGRRGKFYEQYV. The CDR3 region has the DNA TGCGCCAGCAGCCGAACCGGACGGCGAGGGAAATTCTACGAGCAGTACGTC.

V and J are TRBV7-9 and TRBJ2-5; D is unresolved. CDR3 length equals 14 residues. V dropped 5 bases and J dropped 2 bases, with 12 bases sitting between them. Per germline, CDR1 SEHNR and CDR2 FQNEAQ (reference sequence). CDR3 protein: CASSPTQPQETQYF. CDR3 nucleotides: TGTGCCAGCAGCCCGACGCAGCCACAAGAGACCCAGTACTTC.

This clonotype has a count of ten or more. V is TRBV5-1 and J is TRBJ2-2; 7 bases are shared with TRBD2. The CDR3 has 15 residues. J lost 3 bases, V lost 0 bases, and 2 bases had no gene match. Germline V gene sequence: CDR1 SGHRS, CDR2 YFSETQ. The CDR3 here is CASSLGLAYTGELFF. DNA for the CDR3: TGCGCCAGCAGCTTGGGACTAGCCTACACCGGGGAGCTGTTTTTT.

This chain's CDR3 is CASSDRGILVYEQYF. CDR3 nucleotides: TGTGCCAGCAGCGACAGGGGGATCTTGGTCTACGAGCAGTACTTC. This chain links TRBV6-2 or TRBV6-3 with TRBJ2-7, with TRBD1 identical over 9 bases. The trim removed 6 bases at V and 3 bases at J, leaving 9 bases unmatched. Germline CDR1 MNHEY, CDR2 SVGEGT. There are 15 residues in the CDR3.

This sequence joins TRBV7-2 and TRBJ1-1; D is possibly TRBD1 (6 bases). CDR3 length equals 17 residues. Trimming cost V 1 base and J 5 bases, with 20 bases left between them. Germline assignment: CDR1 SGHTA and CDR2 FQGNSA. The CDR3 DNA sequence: TGTGCCAGCAGCTTAGTCGGTCAGGCAGGGGCGCAGACTGAAGCTTTCTTT. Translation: CASSLVGQAGAQTEAFF.

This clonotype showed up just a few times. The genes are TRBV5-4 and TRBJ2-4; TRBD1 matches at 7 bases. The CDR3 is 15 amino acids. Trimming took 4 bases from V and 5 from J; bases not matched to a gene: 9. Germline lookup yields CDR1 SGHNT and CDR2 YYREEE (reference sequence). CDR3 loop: CASSPQRQGENIQYF. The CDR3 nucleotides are TGTGCCAGCAGCCCCCAGAGACAGGGCGAAAACATTCAGTACTTC.

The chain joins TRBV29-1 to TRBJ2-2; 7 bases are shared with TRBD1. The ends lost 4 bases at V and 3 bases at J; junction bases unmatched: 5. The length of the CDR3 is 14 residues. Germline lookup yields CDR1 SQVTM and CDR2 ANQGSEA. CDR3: CSVAVDRYTGELFF. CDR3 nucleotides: TGCAGCGTTGCCGTGGACAGGTACACCGGGGAGCTGTTTTTT.

For the CDR3, the DNA is TGTGCCAGCAGGGAGACAGGGGGCCCAAACTATGGCTACACCTTC. Translation gives CASRETGGPNYGYTF. The V call is TRBV12-3 or TRBV12-4, the J call TRBJ1-2; TRBD1 aligns across 10 bases. This CDR3 contains 15 residues. Trimming at V came to 6 bases and at J to 2 bases, leaving 6 bases not matched to a gene.

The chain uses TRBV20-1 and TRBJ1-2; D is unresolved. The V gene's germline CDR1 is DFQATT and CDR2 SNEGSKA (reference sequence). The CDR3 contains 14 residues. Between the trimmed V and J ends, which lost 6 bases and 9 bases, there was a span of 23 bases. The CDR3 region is CSASRGGQLSSYTF. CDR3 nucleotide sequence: TGCAGTGCGAGCCGAGGAGGGCAGCTCTCGAGCTACACCTTC.

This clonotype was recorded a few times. The CDR3 region is CSAYGTGVHTEAFF. CDR3 bases: TGCAGTGCCTACGGGACAGGGGTACACACTGAAGCTTTCTTT. V and J are TRBV20-1 and TRBJ1-1; 10 nucleotides match TRBD1. Germline assignment: CDR1 DFQATT and CDR2 SNEGSKA (reference sequence). The trim removed 6 bases at V and 3 bases at J, leaving 7 bases unmatched. The CDR3 consists of 14 residues.

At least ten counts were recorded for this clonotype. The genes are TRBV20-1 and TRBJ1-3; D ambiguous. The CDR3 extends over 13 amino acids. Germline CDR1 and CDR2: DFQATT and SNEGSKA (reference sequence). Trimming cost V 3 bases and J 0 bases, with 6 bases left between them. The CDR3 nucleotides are TGCAGTGCTAGGTGGGGCTCTGGAAACACCATATATTTT. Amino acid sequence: CSARWGSGNTIYF.

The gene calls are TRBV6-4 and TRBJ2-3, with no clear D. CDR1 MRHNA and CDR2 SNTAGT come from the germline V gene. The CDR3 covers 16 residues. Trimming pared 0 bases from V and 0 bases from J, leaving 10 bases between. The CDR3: CASSDSGSFSTDTQYF. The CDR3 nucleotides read TGTGCCAGCAGTGACTCTGGCAGCTTTAGCACAGATACGCAGTATTTT.

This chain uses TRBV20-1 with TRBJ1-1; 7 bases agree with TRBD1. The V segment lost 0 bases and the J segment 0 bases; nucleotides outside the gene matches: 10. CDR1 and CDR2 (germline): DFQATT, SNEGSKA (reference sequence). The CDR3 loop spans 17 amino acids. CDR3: CSARDLRGGQLNTEAFF. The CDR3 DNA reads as TGCAGTGCTAGAGATCTTCGGGGGGGACAGTTGAACACTGAAGCTTTCTTT.

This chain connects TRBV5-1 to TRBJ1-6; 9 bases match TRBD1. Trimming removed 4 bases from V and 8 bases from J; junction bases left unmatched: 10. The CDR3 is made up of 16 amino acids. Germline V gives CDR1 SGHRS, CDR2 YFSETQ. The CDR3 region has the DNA TGCGCCAGCAGCATGGGACAGGGCACGACATATTCACCCCTCCACTTT. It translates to CASSMGQGTTYSPLHF.

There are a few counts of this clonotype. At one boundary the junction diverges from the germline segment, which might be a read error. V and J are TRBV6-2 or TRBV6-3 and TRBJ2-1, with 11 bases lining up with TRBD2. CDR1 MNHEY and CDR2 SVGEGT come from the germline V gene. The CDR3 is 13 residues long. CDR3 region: CASRATTSGGPWF. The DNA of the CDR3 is TGTGCCAGCAGGGCTACCACTAGCGGGGGCCCGTGGTTC.

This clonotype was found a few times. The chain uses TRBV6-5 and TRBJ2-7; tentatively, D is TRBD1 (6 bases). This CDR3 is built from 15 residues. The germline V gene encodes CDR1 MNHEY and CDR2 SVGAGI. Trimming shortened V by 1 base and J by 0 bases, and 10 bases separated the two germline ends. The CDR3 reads CASSYLDRYSYEQYF. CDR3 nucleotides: TGTGCCAGCAGTTACTTAGACAGGTACTCCTACGAGCAGTACTTC.

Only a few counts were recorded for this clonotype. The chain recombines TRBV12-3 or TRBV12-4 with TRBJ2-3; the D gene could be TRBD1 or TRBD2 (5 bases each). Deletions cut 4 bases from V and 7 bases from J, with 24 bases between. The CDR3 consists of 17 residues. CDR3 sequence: CASSSVFGTQTRNTQYF. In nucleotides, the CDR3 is TGTGCCAGCAGTTCCGTCTTTGGGACGCAGACGCGAAATACGCAGTATTTT.

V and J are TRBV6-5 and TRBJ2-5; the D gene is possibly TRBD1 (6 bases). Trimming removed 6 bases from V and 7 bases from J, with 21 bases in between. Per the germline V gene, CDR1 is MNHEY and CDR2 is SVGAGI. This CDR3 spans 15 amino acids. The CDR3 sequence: CASSYPSGTSGTQYF. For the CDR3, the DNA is TGTGCCAGCAGCTATCCTTCCGGGACATCTGGGACCCAGTACTTC.

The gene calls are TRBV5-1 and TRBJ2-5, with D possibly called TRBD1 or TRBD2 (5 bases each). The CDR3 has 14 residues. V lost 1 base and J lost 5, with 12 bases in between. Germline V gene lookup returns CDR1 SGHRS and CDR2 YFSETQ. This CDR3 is CASSLSGAWETQYF. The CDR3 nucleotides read TGCGCCAGCAGCTTGTCCGGGGCCTGGGAGACCCAGTACTTC.

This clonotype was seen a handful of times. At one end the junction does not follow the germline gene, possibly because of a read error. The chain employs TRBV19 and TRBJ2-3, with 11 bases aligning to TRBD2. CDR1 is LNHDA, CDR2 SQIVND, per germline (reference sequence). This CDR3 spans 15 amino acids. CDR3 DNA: TGTGCCAGCAGTACCCTAGCGGGGGGAACAGATACGCAGTATTTT. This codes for CASSTLAGGTDTQYF.

CDR3 nucleotides: TGTGCCAGCAGCCAACTAGCGGGGTACACAGATACGCAGTATTTT. Its translation is CASSQLAGYTDTQYF. V gene TRBV3-1 combines with J gene TRBJ2-3; 9 bases agree with TRBD2. The CDR3 extends over 15 amino acids. Germline V gene data show CDR1 as LGHDT and CDR2 as YNNKEL (reference sequence). J gave up 2 bases and V 2 bases, and 2 bases lay outside the gene matches.

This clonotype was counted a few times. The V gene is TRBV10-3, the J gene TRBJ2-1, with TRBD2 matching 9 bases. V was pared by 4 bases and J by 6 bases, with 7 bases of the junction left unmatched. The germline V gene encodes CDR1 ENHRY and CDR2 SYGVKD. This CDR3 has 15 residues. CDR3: CAISVRRGGGNEQFF. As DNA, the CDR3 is TGTGCCATCAGTGTACGGCGGGGGGGAGGCAATGAGCAGTTCTTC.

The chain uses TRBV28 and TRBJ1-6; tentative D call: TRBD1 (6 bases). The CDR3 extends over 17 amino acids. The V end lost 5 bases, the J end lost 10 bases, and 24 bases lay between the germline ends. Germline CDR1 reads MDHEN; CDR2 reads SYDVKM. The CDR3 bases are TGTGCCAGCAGTCGGGGTCAATTGGCGGGGGGCACCTCACCCCTCCACTTT. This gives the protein CASSRGQLAGGTSPLHF.

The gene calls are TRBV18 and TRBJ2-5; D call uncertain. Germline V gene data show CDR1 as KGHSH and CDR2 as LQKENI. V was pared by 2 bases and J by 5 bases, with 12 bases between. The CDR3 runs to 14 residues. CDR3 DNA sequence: TGTGCCAGCTCACCAGTCGTGCCCCCGGAGACCCAGTACTTC. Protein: CASSPVVPPETQYF.

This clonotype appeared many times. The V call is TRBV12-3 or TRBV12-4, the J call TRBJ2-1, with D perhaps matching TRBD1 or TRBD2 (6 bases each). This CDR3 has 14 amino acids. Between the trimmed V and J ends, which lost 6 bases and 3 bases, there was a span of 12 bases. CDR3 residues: CASRGGLVYNEQFF. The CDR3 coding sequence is TGTGCCAGCAGGGGGGGCTTGGTCTACAATGAGCAGTTCTTC.

The DNA for the CDR3 is TGTGCCAGCAACGCTTGGGACCGAGGGGTCTATGGCTACACCTTC. Translating it yields CASNAWDRGVYGYTF. This rearrangement joins TRBV12-3 or TRBV12-4 to TRBJ1-2; TRBD1 might be the D (5 bases). There are 15 residues in the CDR3. V gave up 7 bases and J gave up 4 bases, with 19 bases separating them.

The CDR3 spells CASSLFGSTEAFF. CDR3 bases: TGTGCCAGCAGCTTATTTGGGAGCACTGAAGCTTTCTTT. This chain uses TRBV7-2 with TRBJ1-1; D call uncertain. Germline lookup yields CDR1 SGHTA and CDR2 FQGNSA. The length of the CDR3 is 13 residues. With 2 bases removed from V and 4 bases from J, the gap between germline ends came to 8 bases. The full variable domain, with the rest looked up from reference TRBV7-2 and TRBJ1-1, is GAGVSQSPSNKVTEKGKDVELRCDPISGHTALYWYRQSLGQGLEFLIYFQGNSAPDKSGLPSDRFSAERTGGSVSTLTIQRTQQEDSAVYLCASSLFGSTEAFFGQGTRLTVV.

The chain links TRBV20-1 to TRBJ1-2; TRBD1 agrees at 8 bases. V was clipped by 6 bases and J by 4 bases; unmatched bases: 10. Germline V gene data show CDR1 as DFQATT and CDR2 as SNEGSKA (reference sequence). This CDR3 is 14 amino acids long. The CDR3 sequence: CSAPGQGGSYGYTF. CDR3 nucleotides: TGCAGTGCACCAGGACAGGGTGGTAGCTATGGCTACACCTTC.